What follows describes a single T cell receptor (beta chain). Its antigen is unknown. The V segment lost 4 bases and the J segment 6 bases; nucleotides outside the gene matches: 7. The CDR3 covers 15 residues. CDR1 is MDHEN, CDR2 SYDVKM, per germline. This record comes from a study of cytomegalovirus exposure and HLA in healthy donors. As for the study in general: The same platform as the approximately 700 first-cohort repertoires was used for the roughly 130 validation repertoires, a later analysis reported.

TCRdb's copy holds only in-frame clones and misses some; the assay was immunoSEQ multiplex PCR. Of around 150,000 clones listed, under 90% are singletons. Study results and caveats: The study designated 164 TCR beta chains cytomegalovirus-associated. According to a later analysis, TCR clusters from the first cohort tended to co-occur in the 100 to 150 validation repertoires.

The sample consisted of PBMCs. This sequence joins TRBV28 and TRBJ1-5, with TRBD1 identical over 9 bases. The source of this sequence is a woman younger than 35 in good health and CMV-seropositive. In DNA form, the CDR3 reads TGTGCCAGCAGTTCACGACAGGGGGGCGGTCAGCCCCAGCATTTT. This translates into CASSSRQGGGQPQHF.